Listed here are 8 T cell receptor beta chains from one sample, sequenced in a study of response to subunit inactivated influenza vaccine. Via MiXCR, TCRdb re-called the RT-PCR reads, giving one row per CDR3 protein. The profile shows 200,000 to 250,000 distinct CDR3 sequences, more than 10% of them singletons. The material sequenced was non-naive T cells sorted from PBMCs, taken around two weeks before vaccination. The receptors originated from a man aged 50 or older who received an inactivated influenza vaccine.

This rearrangement joins TRBV6-2 or TRBV6-3 to TRBJ2-2; TRBD2 matches at 9 bases. Germline V gives CDR1 MNHEY, CDR2 SVGEGT. V shed 2 bases, J shed 4 bases, and the junction held 8 bases outside the gene matches. The CDR3 loop spans 17 amino acids. CDR3 sequence reads: CASSYGTGTSFTGELFF. CDR3 coding DNA: TGTGCCAGCAGTTACGGGACCGGGACTAGCTTCACCGGGGAGCTGTTTTTT.

The chain combines TRBV6-1 with TRBJ1-2, with 7 bases that match TRBD1. The CDR3 runs to 14 residues. V was pared by 7 bases and J by 3 bases, with 8 bases of the junction left unmatched. CDR1 and CDR2 from the germline V gene are MNHNS and SASEGT. In nucleotides, the CDR3 is TGTGCCAGCACAGGGGGGGCACAGTACTATGGCTACACCTTC. Encoded protein: CASTGGAQYYGYTF.

This clonotype came up many times. The chain links TRBV12-3 or TRBV12-4 to TRBJ2-5; TRBD2 matches 7 bases. The CDR3 extends over 14 amino acids. V shed 6 bases and J 3 bases; nucleotides not matched to a gene: 7. This CDR3 is CASRTAGREETQYF. The CDR3 DNA sequence: TGTGCCAGCAGGACCGCGGGGAGGGAAGAGACCCAGTACTTC.

This clonotype was counted many times. This chain uses TRBV29-1 with TRBJ2-7, with 8 bases lining up with TRBD2. CDR1 SQVTM and CDR2 ANQGSEA come from the germline V gene. V was clipped by 4 bases and J by 0 bases; unmatched bases: 8. This CDR3 is 15 amino acids long. Here the CDR3 reads CSVVLSGRVSYEQYF. DNA of the CDR3: TGCAGCGTTGTCCTAAGCGGGAGAGTCTCCTACGAGCAGTACTTC.

This clonotype was counted only a few times. The rearrangement links TRBV7-9 to TRBJ2-4; TRBD1 aligns across 8 bases. Germline CDR1 is SEHNR and CDR2 is FQNEAQ (reference sequence). CDR3 size: 15 residues. The junction had 6 bases not matched to a gene; V was cut back by 1 base and J by 7 bases. The CDR3 sequence is CASSLDRQGLNIQYF. In DNA form, the CDR3 reads TGTGCCAGCAGCTTAGACCGACAGGGGCTGAACATTCAGTACTTC.

This clonotype showed up just a few times. This chain links TRBV6-1 with TRBJ2-3, with D possibly being TRBD2 (7 bases). V lost 6 bases and J lost 2, with 15 bases in between. CDR1 MNHNS and CDR2 SASEGT come from the germline V gene. The length of the CDR3 is 15 residues. DNA of the CDR3: TGTGCCAGCAGACAAGGGGGGGGGCCCACAGATACGCAGTATTTT. Amino acid sequence: CASRQGGGPTDTQYF.

The V and J genes are TRBV20-1 and TRBJ2-3, with 11 bases lining up with TRBD2. The V segment lost 1 base and the J segment 4 bases; nucleotides outside the gene matches: 4. The CDR3 has 15 amino acids. Germline V gene data show CDR1 as DFQATT and CDR2 as SNEGSKA (reference sequence). The CDR3 spells CSARATSGSPDTQYF. The CDR3 coding sequence is TGCAGTGCTAGAGCAACTAGCGGGAGTCCAGATACGCAGTATTTT.

CDR3 bases: TGTGCCATTCGTGGGACAAGGGGCACTGAAGCTTTCTTT. Amino acid sequence: CAIRGTRGTEAFF. The chain carries TRBV6-6 and TRBJ1-1; D perhaps matches TRBD1 (6 bases). Germline CDR1 reads MNHNY; CDR2 reads SVGAGI (reference sequence). The CDR3 totals 13 residues. The V end was cut by 10 bases, the J end by 4 bases, with 16 bases between.